This TCR beta chain was captured by sequencing in a study of low-dose radiotherapy and immunotherapy resistance in tumors. Study at large: Both drugs were delivered intravenously to patients (nivolumab 240 mg every two weeks and ipilimumab 1 mg/kg every six weeks).

TRAV- and TRBV-specific primers primed first-strand cDNA, covering alpha and beta chains. Using a constant-region primer together with a V-primer adapter, TCRs were subjected to 20 to 25 PCR cycles of amplification. In vitro transcription amplified isolated mRNA. Each CDR3 protein is one row after TCRdb ran MiXCR on the reads. This sample has 60,000 to 90,000 distinct CDR3 sequences; roughly 30% occur once, and the top ten carry approximately 12%. This clonotype was observed many times. This sample's time point: before trial treatment. This CDR3 region has 15 residues. V lost 3 bases, J lost 4 bases, and 2 bases stayed unmatched. Germline V gene data show CDR1 as KGHDR and CDR2 as SFDVKD.

This receptor was identified in a female donor with ovarian cancer. The sample consisted of PBMCs, taken before treatment. The gene calls are TRBV24-1 and TRBJ2-1; TRBD2 matches 10 bases. This CDR3 is CATSDELAGYNEQFF. The DNA for the CDR3 is TGTGCCACCAGTGATGAACTAGCGGGATACAATGAGCAGTTCTTC.